These 21 T cell receptor beta chains came from one sample sequenced in a study of siplizumab effects on memory and regulatory T cells. Clones were read by immunoSEQ multiplex PCR, and TCRdb kept only the in-frame ones, dropping some. In the table there are some 46,000 clones, 93% of which are singletons. Input material: CD8+ T cells sorted from blood. These receptors all come from a human donor in good health.

This clone has only one observation. The genes are TRBV4-1 and TRBJ2-1; 7 bases line up with TRBD1. Germline lookup yields CDR1 MGHRA and CDR2 YSYEKL. V gave up 1 base and J gave up 10 bases; unmatched junction bases: 10. The length of the CDR3 is 15 residues. The DNA of the CDR3 is TGCGCCAGCAGCCAAGCCGGGACAGCAGTTTCCGAGCAGTTCTTC. Its protein is CASSQAGTAVSEQFF.

The V call is TRBV7-8, the J call TRBJ2-7; TRBD1 matches at 9 bases. V was pared by 5 bases and J by 4 bases, with 9 bases of the junction left unmatched. The length of the CDR3 is 15 residues. Germline V gene data show CDR1 as SGHVS and CDR2 as FQNEAQ. The CDR3 DNA reads as TGTGCCAGCAGCCACCCCGGGACAGGGATGTACGAGCAGTACTTC. Translated: CASSHPGTGMYEQYF.

A single count supports this clone. V gene TRBV7-8 combines with J gene TRBJ2-7; the match to TRBD2 covers 7 bases. Trimming took 4 bases from V and 4 from J; bases not matched to a gene: 10. Looked up from germline, CDR1 is SGHVS and CDR2 is FQNEAQ. This CDR3 comprises 15 residues. CDR3 nucleotides: TGTGCCAGCAGCTATAAAAGCGGGAACACTTACGAGCAGTACTTC. Amino acid sequence: CASSYKSGNTYEQYF.

The rearrangement links TRBV4-1 to TRBJ2-5, with 11 positions matching TRBD2. V was clipped by 3 bases and J by 4 bases; unmatched bases: 7. Germline V gene sequence: CDR1 MGHRA, CDR2 YSYEKL. The CDR3 totals 16 residues. The CDR3 here is CASSHELGLAGETQYF. CDR3 bases: TGCGCCAGCAGCCATGAACTTGGACTAGCGGGAGAGACCCAGTACTTC.

CDR3 amino acids: CSVEGSGNNYGYTF. CDR3 nucleotides: TGCAGCGTTGAAGGTTCTGGGAACAACTATGGCTACACCTTC. The chain uses TRBV29-1 and TRBJ1-2; no definite D call. V dropped 1 base and J dropped 2 bases, with 11 bases sitting between them. The CDR3 has 14 residues. The germline V gene has CDR1 SQVTM and CDR2 ANQGSEA. Full variable domain (rest looked up from reference TRBV29-1 and TRBJ1-2): SAVISQKPSRDICQRGTSLTIQCQVDSQVTMMFWYRQQPGQSLTLIATANQGSEATYESGFVIDKFPISRPNLTFSTLTVSNMSPEDSSIYLCSVEGSGNNYGYTFGSGTRLTVV.

The chain has TRBV2 and TRBJ2-1; the D is unclear. V was clipped by 5 bases and J by 12 bases, with 5 bases between them. Germline V gene data show CDR1 as SNHLY and CDR2 as FYNNEI. This CDR3 spans 9 amino acids. CDR3 in amino acids: CASSMGQFF. Written as DNA, the CDR3 is TGTGCCAGCAGTATGGGGCAGTTCTTC.

This sequence joins TRBV10-2 and TRBJ2-7; D is undetermined. Germline values: CDR1 WSHSY, CDR2 SAAADI. The germline V and J ends were trimmed by 7 bases and 2 bases, with 12 bases remaining between them. The CDR3 is 13 amino acids. For the CDR3, the DNA is TGCGCCAGCATACTCCCCGCGACCTACGAGCAGTACTTC. The encoded protein is CASILPATYEQYF.

The chain links TRBV9 to TRBJ2-7, with a weak D call TRBD2 (5 bases). CDR1 and CDR2 (germline): SGDLS, YYNGEE. This CDR3 contains 16 residues. Trimming took off 0 bases at V and 2 bases at J, with 15 bases between the two ends. The CDR3 spells CASSVGGAGLTYEQYF. The CDR3 DNA reads as TGTGCCAGCAGCGTAGGAGGCGCAGGACTTACCTACGAGCAGTACTTC.

The V call is TRBV7-9, the J call TRBJ2-2; no definite D call. This CDR3 is built from 17 residues. Trimming removed 5 bases from V and 4 bases from J, with 20 bases in between. Germline lookup yields CDR1 SEHNR and CDR2 FQNEAQ (reference sequence). The CDR3 nucleotides read TGTGCCAGCAGCCCCCGCCCCGGCACCGGTCGCACCGGGGAGCTGTTTTTT. Protein sequence: CASSPRPGTGRTGELFF.

The chain links TRBV7-6 to TRBJ2-7; 7 bases agree with TRBD2. The germline V gene has CDR1 SGHVS and CDR2 FNYEAQ. The J segment lost 4 bases and the V segment lost 5 bases, leaving 8 bases of the junction unmatched. The CDR3 totals 14 residues. CDR3 protein: CASSGRSGAYEQYF. The CDR3, as DNA: TGTGCCAGCAGCGGGCGGAGCGGGGCTTACGAGCAGTACTTC.

V and J are TRBV7-9 and TRBJ2-5; D is ambiguous. Deletions cut 5 bases from V and 2 bases from J, with 9 bases between. Germline CDR1 reads SEHNR; CDR2 reads FQNEAQ (reference sequence). The CDR3 is 13 amino acids. The CDR3 nucleotides are TGTGCCAGCAGCAGGGCAGAGCAAGAGACCCAGTACTTC. Its protein product is CASSRAEQETQYF.

The chain recombines TRBV2 with TRBJ2-1; tentatively, D is TRBD1 or TRBD2 (5 bases each). Germline CDR1 reads SNHLY; CDR2 reads FYNNEI. The CDR3 runs to 15 residues. Trimming left V 8 bases short and J 2 bases short, with 16 bases between. The CDR3 reads CASVSGADTYNEQFF. The CDR3, as DNA: TGTGCCAGCGTATCCGGGGCAGACACCTACAATGAGCAGTTCTTC.

The rearrangement links TRBV6-1 to TRBJ2-2; tentatively, D is TRBD2 (6 bases). The CDR3 sequence is 17 residues long. The germline CDR1 and CDR2 sequences are MNHNS and SASEGT. V shed 4 bases and J shed 7 bases, with 22 bases lying between them. The CDR3 DNA sequence: TGTGCCAGCAGTGGGGCGGGACTTATGGAGGATCTCGGGGAGCTGTTTTTT. Its translation: CASSGAGLMEDLGELFF.

The rearrangement links TRBV6-1 to TRBJ1-1, with D uncertain. Trimming removed 1 base at V and 7 bases at J, with 10 bases between. Germline CDR1 reads MNHNS; CDR2 reads SASEGT. There are 13 residues in the CDR3. The CDR3, as DNA: TGTGCCAGCAGTGAAGTCCGAATGTTTGAAGCTTTCTTT. Translation: CASSEVRMFEAFF.

This rearrangement joins TRBV2 to TRBJ2-7; D unclear. The CDR3 has 13 residues. The germline V and J ends were trimmed by 1 base and 4 bases, with 8 bases remaining between them. Germline CDR1 SNHLY, CDR2 FYNNEI. CDR3 loop: CASSEGMSYEQYF. For the CDR3, the DNA is TGTGCCAGCAGTGAAGGTATGTCGTACGAGCAGTACTTC.

The chain employs TRBV29-1 and TRBJ1-1; D gene ambiguous. The CDR3 totals 18 residues. The ends were cut back, 3 bases at V and 0 bases at J, with 23 bases in the middle. The germline gives CDR1 SQVTM, CDR2 ANQGSEA. The CDR3 DNA sequence: TGCAGCGTTGACAGTGTACTAGAACCTTATTTGATGAACACTGAAGCTTTCTTT. This codes for CSVDSVLEPYLMNTEAFF.

This clone was picked up a small number of times. This chain connects TRBV27 to TRBJ1-5; D unresolved. The CDR3 has 13 amino acids. Trimming shortened V by 2 bases and J by 5 bases, and 7 bases separated the two germline ends. Germline loops: CDR1 MNHEY, CDR2 SMNVEV (reference sequence). CDR3 sequence (DNA): TGTGCCAGCAGTTTAGGGAGGGATCAGCCCCAGCATTTT. This codes for CASSLGRDQPQHF.

The chain recombines TRBV7-9 with TRBJ2-5; D is unclear. The germline V gene has CDR1 SEHNR and CDR2 FQNEAQ (reference sequence). The CDR3 covers 15 residues. V was trimmed by 2 bases and J by 3 bases, leaving 13 bases between them. The CDR3 bases are TGTGCCAGCAGCTTAACGACTGAGTTGGAAGAGACCCAGTACTTC. This gives the protein CASSLTTELEETQYF.

As DNA, the CDR3 is TGTGCCAGCAGCTTCGGGGCCACCGGGGAGCTGTTTTTT. It translates to CASSFGATGELFF. The V call is TRBV5-4, the J call TRBJ2-2, with D perhaps assigned TRBD1 or TRBD2 (5 bases each). This CDR3 has 13 amino acids. Germline CDR1 is SGHNT and CDR2 is YYREEE (reference sequence). Deletions cut 2 bases from V and 4 bases from J, with 6 bases between.

The gene calls are TRBV9 and TRBJ1-3; D ambiguous. The germline V gene has CDR1 SGDLS and CDR2 YYNGEE. The CDR3 sequence is 15 residues long. Trimming pared 0 bases from V and 4 bases from J, leaving 11 bases between. CDR3: CASSVAAGVGNTIYF. CDR3 nucleotides: TGTGCCAGCAGCGTAGCAGCCGGGGTAGGAAACACCATATATTTT.

J is TRBJ1-2 and V is TRBV5-4; D remains unclear. The CDR3 contains 12 residues. V shed 4 bases and J shed 7 bases, with 11 bases lying between them. The germline gives CDR1 SGHNT, CDR2 YYREEE (reference sequence). The CDR3 here is CASSPNGVGYTF. The CDR3 coding sequence is TGTGCCAGCAGCCCCAATGGGGTTGGCTACACCTTC.